A selection of T cell receptor beta chains follows, all from one sample in a study of regulatory T cells in long-lasting Graves disease. TCRdb re-called the multiplex PCR reads with MiXCR, one entry per CDR3 protein. The repertoire holds about 450,000 distinct CDR3 sequences, with around 22% as singletons. This specimen was peripheral blood mononuclear cells (PBMCs), taken when the disease was refractory, from a patient treated with antithyroid drugs. The receptors originated from a female donor with Graves disease. Each CDR3 is given with its conserved first and last residue. The D gene is left open where the match is weak. Not all rows give a size; the values are once, few, many and, for expanded clones, a class.

>TRBJ1-6|TRBV20-1|NA|TRBD1
CSAISRTGNSPLHF
TGCAGTGCTATCTCAAGGACAGGGAATTCACCCCTCCACTTT
>TRBJ2-3|TRBV7-9|NA|TRBD2
CASSLALAEWGPTDTQYF
TGTGCCAGCAGCTTAGCCCTAGCGGAATGGGGACCCACAGATACGCAGTATTTT
>TRBJ1-5|TRBV6-5|few|NA
CASSSQGWSGNQPQHF
TGTGCCAGCAGTTCCCAGGGATGGTCCGGCAATCAGCCCCAGCATTTT
>TRBJ1-1|TRBV27|NA|TRBD1
CASSPPGQETNTEAFF
TGTGCCAGCAGTCCTCCGGGACAGGAGACGAACACTGAAGCTTTCTTT
>TRBJ1-1|TRBV18|NA|NA
CASSPKDTGEAFF
TGTGCCAGCTCACCCAAGGATACCGGTGAAGCTTTCTTT
>TRBJ1-1|TRBV7-9|NA|NA
CASRAKDSRYTEAFF
TGTGCCAGCAGAGCAAAAGACAGTAGGTACACTGAAGCTTTCTTT
>TRBJ1-1|TRBV29-1|few|NA
CSVVKQGLNTEAFF
TGCAGCGTTGTCAAACAGGGACTGAACACTGAAGCTTTCTTT
>TRBJ1-5|TRBV28|many|NA
CASSPKGVGFGQPQHF
TGTGCCAGCAGCCCCAAGGGTGTGGGGTTTGGTCAGCCCCAGCATTTT
>TRBJ2-4|TRBV29-1|many|NA
CSVNGIQYF
TGCAGCGTCAACGGCATTCAGTACTTC
>TRBJ1-5|TRBV15|many|NA
CATSRGDPGRNQPQHF
TGTGCCACCAGCAGAGGGGATCCGGGGAGGAATCAGCCCCAGCATTTT
>TRBJ1-2|TRBV18|few|NA
CASSPRVETNYGYTF
TGTGCCAGCTCACCACGCGTCGAGACCAACTATGGCTACACCTTC
>TRBJ2-5|TRBV29-1|NA|NA
CSVGGKRETQYF
TGCAGCGTTGGAGGGAAGAGAGAGACCCAGTACTTC
>TRBJ2-2|TRBV6-1|NA|TRBD2
CASNWREATGELFF
TGTGCCAGCAACTGGCGGGAGGCCACCGGGGAGCTGTTTTTT
>TRBJ1-6|TRBV6-5|NA|NA
CASSYSIPQRSSYNSPLHF
TGTGCCAGCAGTTACTCGATCCCGCAACGGAGCTCCTATAATTCACCCCTCCACTTT
>TRBJ2-5|TRBV2|many|TRBD1
CASREQGSWETQYF
TGTGCCAGCAGAGAACAGGGGTCTTGGGAGACCCAGTACTTC
>TRBJ1-6|TRBV7-3|few|TRBD1
CASSRTGKNSPLHF
TGTGCCAGCAGCCGGACAGGGAAAAATTCACCCCTCCACTTT
>TRBJ1-2|TRBV15|many|NA
CATSRDSRGYTF
TGTGCCACCAGCAGAGATTCGCGTGGCTACACCTTC
>TRBJ2-7|TRBV4-3|NA|NA
CASSQEMGSAAYEQYF
TGCGCCAGCAGCCAAGAAATGGGCAGTGCCGCCTACGAGCAGTACTTC
>TRBJ2-5|TRBV5-1|NA|TRBD2
CASSLGAGGSTETQYF
TGCGCCAGCAGCTTGGGAGCGGGAGGGTCCACGGAGACCCAGTACTTC
>TRBJ1-1|TRBV6-5|few|NA
CASSYSGGRNTEAFF
TGTGCCAGCAGTTACTCCGGGGGGCGGAACACTGAAGCTTTCTTT
>TRBJ1-2|TRBV6-1|many|TRBD1
CASEPAGDSLYGYTF
TGTGCCAGCGAGCCTGCTGGGGACAGCCTCTATGGCTACACCTTC
>TRBJ2-7|TRBV2|many|TRBD2
CASKPGLAGPYEQYF
TGTGCCAGCAAACCGGGACTAGCGGGCCCGTACGAGCAGTACTTC
>TRBJ1-1|TRBV6-1|few|NA
CASSPHSSSGASKAFF
TGTGCCAGCAGTCCTCACAGCTCCTCGGGTGCTAGTAAAGCTTTCTTT
>TRBJ2-2|TRBV20-1|NA|NA
CSARGPNTGELFF
TGCAGTGCTAGAGGCCCTAACACCGGGGAGCTGTTTTTT
>TRBJ2-2|TRBV6-2/TRBV6-3|NA|TRBD2
CASKLAATGELFF
TGTGCCAGCAAACTAGCGGCAACCGGGGAGCTGTTTTTT
>TRBJ2-7|TRBV6-1|NA|NA
CASISKDSNYEQYF
TGTGCCAGCATTTCAAAGGACAGCAATTACGAGCAGTACTTC
>TRBJ1-5|TRBV2|many|NA
CASSYYRVSNQPQHF
TGTGCCAGCAGTTATTACAGAGTTAGCAATCAGCCCCAGCATTTT
>TRBJ1-1|TRBV28|NA|NA
CASSLWRRGNTEAFF
TGTGCCAGCAGTTTATGGCGCAGGGGTAACACTGAAGCTTTCTTT
>TRBJ2-7|TRBV19|NA|TRBD1
CASSEAGTAYEQYF
TGTGCCAGCTCGGAAGCCGGGACAGCCTACGAGCAGTACTTC
>TRBJ2-7|TRBV7-9|few|TRBD1
CASSLAANRGPNEQYF
TGTGCCAGCAGCTTAGCCGCGAACAGGGGGCCAAACGAGCAGTACTTC
>TRBJ2-7|TRBV5-1|once|TRBD1
CASSFRQGSYEQYF
TGCGCCAGCAGCTTTCGACAGGGCTCCTACGAGCAGTACTTC
>TRBJ2-7|TRBV7-2|few|NA
CASSSLLVYEQYF
TGTGCCAGCAGCTCGCTTTTAGTCTACGAGCAGTACTTC
>TRBJ2-7|TRBV2|many|TRBD2
CASSDPGLADYEQYF
TGTGCCAGCAGCGACCCGGGACTAGCTGACTACGAGCAGTACTTC
>TRBJ2-6|TRBV30|NA|NA
CAWSLGGSGANVLTF
TGTGCCTGGAGCTTAGGGGGATCTGGGGCCAACGTCCTGACTTTC
>TRBJ1-5|TRBV5-6|NA|TRBD1
CASSRRGQGNQPQHF
TGTGCCAGCAGCCGCAGGGGGCAGGGCAATCAGCCCCAGCATTTT
>TRBJ2-5|TRBV5-1|NA|TRBD2
CASSLEVAGGPPETQYF
TGCGCCAGCAGCTTGGAAGTAGCGGGAGGGCCTCCGGAGACCCAGTACTTC
>TRBJ1-2|TRBV28|many|TRBD1
CASSSGTARYGYTF
TGTGCCAGCAGTTCCGGGACAGCCCGCTATGGCTACACCTTC
>TRBJ2-3|TRBV2|NA|NA
CASSVRREGTDTQYF
TGTGCCAGCAGTGTCCGCAGGGAAGGAACAGATACGCAGTATTTT
>TRBJ2-4|TRBV30|NA|TRBD2
CAWSPPGLAGGQLAKNIQYF
TGTGCCTGGAGCCCGCCCGGACTAGCGGGAGGACAACTAGCCAAAAACATTCAGTACTTC
>TRBJ1-2|TRBV6-2/TRBV6-3|once|NA
CASSYRPRGGARGYTF
TGTGCCAGCAGTTACCGGCCCCGGGGGGGGGCTCGGGGCTACACCTTC
>TRBJ2-7|TRBV2|few|NA
CASSERYF
TGTGCCAGCAGTGAAAGGTACTTC
>TRBJ1-2|TRBV27|few|TRBD1
CASSPTDRGRNGYTF
TGTGCCAGCAGCCCCACGGACAGGGGAAGGAATGGCTACACCTTC
>TRBJ2-7|TRBV12-3/TRBV12-4|many|TRBD2
CASSLNMIASGRVFHEQYF
TGTGCCAGCAGTTTAAATATGATCGCCAGCGGGAGGGTCTTCCACGAGCAGTACTTC
>TRBJ1-2|TRBV28|many|NA
CASTIRRRLGQQPGYTF
TGTGCCAGCACCATAAGGAGACGCCTGGGACAACAGCCTGGCTACACCTTC
>TRBJ1-5|TRBV18|few|TRBD1
CASSPMGQSSNQPQHF
TGTGCCAGCTCACCGATGGGACAGTCGAGCAATCAGCCCCAGCATTTT
>TRBJ2-5|TRBV12-3/TRBV12-4|NA|TRBD1
CASSSGQGVTETQYF
TGTGCCAGCAGTTCCGGACAGGGGGTGACCGAGACCCAGTACTTC
>TRBJ2-4|TRBV20-1|many|TRBD2
CSANTASGQNIQYF
TGCAGTGCCAATACGGCTAGCGGCCAAAACATTCAGTACTTC
>TRBJ2-7|TRBV28|NA|TRBD2
CASKSTGLAGEKDYEQYF
TGTGCCAGCAAGTCTACCGGACTAGCGGGAGAAAAAGACTACGAGCAGTACTTC
>TRBJ1-4|TRBV28|few|NA
CASSPAGKLFF
TGTGCCAGCAGTCCTGCGGGAAAACTGTTTTTT
>TRBJ2-7|TRBV5-6|few|NA
CASSLGLTGSYEQYF
TGTGCCAGCAGCTTGGGCCTTACAGGGAGCTACGAGCAGTACTTC
>TRBJ2-2|TRBV14|NA|TRBD2
CASSLHAGVNTGELFF
TGTGCCAGCAGCCTCCATGCGGGAGTAAATACCGGGGAGCTGTTTTTT
>TRBJ2-2|TRBV5-5|NA|NA
CASCVGGNTGELFF
TGTGCCAGCTGCGTTGGGGGGAACACCGGGGAGCTGTTTTTT
>TRBJ1-1|TRBV19|few|NA
CASAPRDPNTEAFF
TGTGCCAGTGCTCCTCGGGACCCGAACACTGAAGCTTTCTTT
>TRBJ1-1|TRBV5-1|few|TRBD1
CASSPTGTGDTEAFF
TGCGCCAGCAGCCCCACCGGGACAGGGGACACTGAAGCTTTCTTT
>TRBJ2-3|TRBV29-1|NA|NA
CSVVSGMDGTDTQYF
TGCAGCGTTGTATCCGGGATGGATGGCACAGATACGCAGTATTTT